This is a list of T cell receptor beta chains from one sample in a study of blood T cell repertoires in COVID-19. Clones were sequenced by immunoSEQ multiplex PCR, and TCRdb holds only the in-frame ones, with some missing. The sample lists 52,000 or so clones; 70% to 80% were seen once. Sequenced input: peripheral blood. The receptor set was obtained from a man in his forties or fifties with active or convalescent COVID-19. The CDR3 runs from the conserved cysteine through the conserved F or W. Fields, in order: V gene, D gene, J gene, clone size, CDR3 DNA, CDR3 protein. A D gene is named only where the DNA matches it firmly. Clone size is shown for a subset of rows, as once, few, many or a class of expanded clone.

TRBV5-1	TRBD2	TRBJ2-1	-	TGCGCCAGCGCAGCGGGAGATTCTAGTGAGCAGTTCTTC	CASAAGDSSEQFF
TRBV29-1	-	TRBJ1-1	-	TGCAGCGCTCGACAGTACTTGAACACTGAAGCTTTCTTT	CSARQYLNTEAFF
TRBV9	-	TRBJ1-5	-	TGTGCCAGCAGCGTAGGAGGGAACCATCAGCCCCAGCATTTT	CASSVGGNHQPQHF
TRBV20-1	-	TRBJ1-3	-	TGCAGTGCTAGTTCGGGGTTAAAAAACACCATATATTTT	CSASSGLKNTIYF
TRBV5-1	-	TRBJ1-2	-	TGCGCCAGCAGCTTGGTTGACAGGCAGGATGGCTACACCTTC	CASSLVDRQDGYTF
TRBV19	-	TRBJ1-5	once	TGTGCCAGTCAGCGGGACGGTAGCAATCAGCCCCAGCATTTT	CASQRDGSNQPQHF
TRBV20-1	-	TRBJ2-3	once	TGCAGTGCTGGTGCGGCGGGGCGCCCAGATACGCAGTATTTT	CSAGAAGRPDTQYF
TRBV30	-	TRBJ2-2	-	TGTGCCTGGAGACGGGGTCCCACCGGGGAGCTGTTTTTT	CAWRRGPTGELFF
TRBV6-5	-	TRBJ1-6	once	TGTGCCACCAGGCTGGACAGTTCCGCTTCACCCCTCCACTTT	CATRLDSSASPLHF
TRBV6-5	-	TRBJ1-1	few	TGTGCCAGCAGCGACCAGGACAGAGGGAACACTGAAGCTTTCTTT	CASSDQDRGNTEAFF
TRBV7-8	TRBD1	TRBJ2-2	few	TGTGCCAGCCAGCAGCTTAGCAGGGGGAATGGCGGGGAGCTGTTTTTT	CASQQLSRGNGGELFF
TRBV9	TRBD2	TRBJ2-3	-	TGTGCCAGCAGCGTAGCCAGCGGGGGGGGTAATACGCAGTATTTT	CASSVASGGGNTQYF
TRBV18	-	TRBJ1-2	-	TGTGCCAGCTCACCCGGTTCGGGGGACTGGGGTGGCTACACCTTC	CASSPGSGDWGGYTF
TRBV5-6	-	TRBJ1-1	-	TGTGCCAGCAGCGTGACTCAGGGGCTCAACACTGAAGCTTTCTTT	CASSVTQGLNTEAFF
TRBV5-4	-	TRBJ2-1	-	TGTGCCAGCAGCTTGGGGACTCCGAGCTCCTACAATGAGCAGTTCTTC	CASSLGTPSSYNEQFF
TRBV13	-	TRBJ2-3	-	TGTGCCAGCAGCTTTGAAGGGGCCTATACGCAGTATTTT	CASSFEGAYTQYF
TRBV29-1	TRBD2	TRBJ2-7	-	TGCAGCGTTCGGGGGGAGCAGATGGCTAGCGGGAAGGAGCCCTCCTACGAGCAGTACTTC	CSVRGEQMASGKEPSYEQYF
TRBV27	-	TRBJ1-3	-	TGTGCCAGCAGTTTTACAGGCCACTCTGGAAACACCATATATTTT	CASSFTGHSGNTIYF
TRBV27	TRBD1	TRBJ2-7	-	TGTGCCAGCAAGGGACAGGGGCGCTACGAGCAGTACTTC	CASKGQGRYEQYF
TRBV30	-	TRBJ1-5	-	TGTGCCTGGACCCAAAGGGAGGATCAGCCCCAGCATTTT	CAWTQREDQPQHF
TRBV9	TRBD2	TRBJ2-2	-	TGTGCCAGCAGCGTAGGGACTAGCGGCGGGGAGCTGTTTTTT	CASSVGTSGGELFF
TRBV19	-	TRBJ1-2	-	TGTGCCAGTAGTATTGGGGAGGCCTCCTATGGCTACACCTTC	CASSIGEASYGYTF
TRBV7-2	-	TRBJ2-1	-	TGTGCCAGCAGCTTAGTCGCGGGTAGCTCCTACAATGAGCAGTTCTTC	CASSLVAGSSYNEQFF
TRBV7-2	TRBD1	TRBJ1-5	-	TGTGCCAGCAGCTTAGTCGGGACAGTTTATCCTCAGCCCCAGCATTTT	CASSLVGTVYPQPQHF
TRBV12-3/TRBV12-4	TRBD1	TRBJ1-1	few	TGTGCCAGCAGTCTCGACAGGGACCTTGAAGCTTTCTTT	CASSLDRDLEAFF
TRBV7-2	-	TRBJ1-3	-	TGTGCCAGCAGCTTAGACAGGAGCTCTGGAAACACCATATATTTT	CASSLDRSSGNTIYF
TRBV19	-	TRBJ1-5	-	TGTGCCAGTAAAAGGTGGGACAACAATCAGCCCCAGCATTTT	CASKRWDNNQPQHF
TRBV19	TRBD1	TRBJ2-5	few	TGTGCCACGGACAGGGGGCAGGTAGAGACCCAGTACTTC	CATDRGQVETQYF
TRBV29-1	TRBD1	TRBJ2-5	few	TGCAGCGTTGATGATGGACAGGGAACCAGAAAGACCCAGTACTTC	CSVDDGQGTRKTQYF
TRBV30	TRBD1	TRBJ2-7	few	TGTGCCTGTTCAAGGGACAGGGAGGCGTACGAGCAGTACTTC	CACSRDREAYEQYF
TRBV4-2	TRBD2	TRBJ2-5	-	TGTGCCAGCAGCCAAGAAGCAGCGGGGGACCAAGAGACCCAGTACTTC	CASSQEAAGDQETQYF
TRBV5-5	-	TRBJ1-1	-	TGTGCCAGCAGCCCGTTTTCTACAGGGTCGACTGAAGCTTTCTTT	CASSPFSTGSTEAFF
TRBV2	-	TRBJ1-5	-	TGTGCCAGCAGGGTCTCAGACACCAGCAATCAGCCCCAGCATTTT	CASRVSDTSNQPQHF
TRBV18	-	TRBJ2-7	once	TGTGCCAGCTCACCCGGGACTGGGCGAGAGCAGTACTTC	CASSPGTGREQYF
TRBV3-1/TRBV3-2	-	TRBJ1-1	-	TGTGCCAGCAGCCAAGTCAAATGGGAGGGGACTGAAGCTTTCTTT	CASSQVKWEGTEAFF
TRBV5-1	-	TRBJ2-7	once	TGCGCCAGCAGCTTGGAGTTAGGGGGAGTGGGGTACGAGCAGTACTTC	CASSLELGGVGYEQYF
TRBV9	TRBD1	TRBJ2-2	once	TGTGCCAGCAGCGAGCTACCGGGACAGGTTCGGGAGCTGTTTTTT	CASSELPGQVRELFF
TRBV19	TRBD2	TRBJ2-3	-	TGTGCCAGTAGTAACCAACTAGCGGGAGTACCAGATACGCAGTATTTT	CASSNQLAGVPDTQYF
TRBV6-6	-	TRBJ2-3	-	TGTGCCAGCTCCAAGGAGGGAGATACGCAGTATTTT	CASSKEGDTQYF
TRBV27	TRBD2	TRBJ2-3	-	TGTGCCAACACCAAAGGGGACGGGACTAGCGGGAGGAAGGCCAACGGGGGGATAGATACGCAGTATTTT	CANTKGDGTSGRKANGGIDTQYF
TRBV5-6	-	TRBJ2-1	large	TGTGCCAGCAGCTTATGGACAGCAGCCAATGAGCAGTTCTTC	CASSLWTAANEQFF
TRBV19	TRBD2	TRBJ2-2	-	TGTGCCAGTAGTGCCGGGACTACCCGAACCGGGGAGCTGTTTTTT	CASSAGTTRTGELFF
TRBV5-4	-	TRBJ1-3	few	TGTGCCAGCAGCTCCGCGGGGGCGCAATTTGGAAACACCATATATTTT	CASSSAGAQFGNTIYF
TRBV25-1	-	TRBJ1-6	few	TGTGCCAGCAGTGCGGACAGACTAAATTCACCCCTCCACTTT	CASSADRLNSPLHF
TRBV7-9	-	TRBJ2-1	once	TGTGCCAGCAGCCGGCCGTCTCAGGTGGAGCAGTTCTTC	CASSRPSQVEQFF
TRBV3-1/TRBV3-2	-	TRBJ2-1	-	TGTGCCAGCAGCCCCAGCGGATCCTCCTACAATGAGCAGTTCTTC	CASSPSGSSYNEQFF
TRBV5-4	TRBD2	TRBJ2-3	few	TGTGCCAGCAGCTTAGCGGGAGTGGCAGATACGCAGTATTTT	CASSLAGVADTQYF
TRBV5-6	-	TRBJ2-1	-	TGTGCCAGCAGCTTGGCCGCTGTGGGGGGTCGTAATGAGCAGTTCTTC	CASSLAAVGGRNEQFF
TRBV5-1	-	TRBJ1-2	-	TGCGCCAGCAGTTCCGGGTCCACAGGACCTATTGGCTACACCTTC	CASSSGSTGPIGYTF
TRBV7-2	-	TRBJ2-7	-	TGTGCCAGCAGCAAAGAAGATTACGGGGCCTACGAGCAGTACTTC	CASSKEDYGAYEQYF
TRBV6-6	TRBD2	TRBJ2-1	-	TGTGCCAGCAGTTACGAACCGGGACTAGCAAGCAATGAGCAGTTCTTC	CASSYEPGLASNEQFF
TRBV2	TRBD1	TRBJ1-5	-	TGTGCCAGCAGCTTCGCGACAGGGGTAAGTCAGCCCCAGCATTTT	CASSFATGVSQPQHF
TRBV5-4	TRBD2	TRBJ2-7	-	TGTGCCAGCAGTGAAACCAGCGGGAGTAGGTCCTACGAGCAGTACTTC	CASSETSGSRSYEQYF
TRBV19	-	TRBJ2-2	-	TGTGCCAGTAGTGTCCCGGTCGAAGTCGGGGAGCTGTTTTTT	CASSVPVEVGELFF